What follows are 15 T cell receptor beta chains derived from one specimen sequenced in a study of T cell repertoires in cytomegalovirus infection. TCRdb reprocessed the reads with MiXCR, giving one entry per CDR3 protein. The data contain 300,000 or so distinct CDR3 sequences, around 10% of them singletons. The source material was PBMCs. These receptors all come from a human donor in good health (CMV status not recorded). Some clones in this sample may be carry-over from other donors' samples.

This clonotype was picked up many times. CDR3 bases: TGTGCCAGCTCACCCGTCTGGACGGCAGGAAACACCATATATTTT. Translation gives CASSPVWTAGNTIYF. V and J are TRBV18 and TRBJ1-3, with D unclear. Trimming pared 3 bases from V and 4 bases from J, leaving 13 bases between. The CDR3 extends over 15 amino acids. The germline V gene has CDR1 KGHSH and CDR2 LQKENI.

J is TRBJ2-1 and V is TRBV20-1; 8 nucleotides line up with TRBD1. The CDR3 totals 17 residues. Trimming cost V 1 base and J 3 bases; bases outside gene matches: 11. The V gene's germline CDR1 is DFQATT and CDR2 SNEGSKA (reference sequence). The CDR3: CSARGLRGQGFYNEQFF. As DNA, the CDR3 is TGCAGTGCTAGAGGGTTAAGAGGACAGGGCTTCTACAATGAGCAGTTCTTC.

This clonotype has ten or more counts. The chain combines TRBV28 with TRBJ2-4; 10 bases align to TRBD1. Germline V gene sequence: CDR1 MDHEN, CDR2 SYDVKM. V was pared by 6 bases and J by 0 bases, with 14 bases of the junction left unmatched. The length of the CDR3 is 19 residues. The CDR3 spells CASSPETGGITVAKNIQYF. The CDR3 nucleotides are TGTGCCAGCAGCCCCGAGACAGGGGGCATTACTGTAGCCAAAAACATTCAGTACTTC.

This clonotype appeared many times. This chain joins TRBV5-6 and TRBJ1-1; TRBD1 is a possible D gene (6 bases). Germline loops: CDR1 SGHDT, CDR2 YYEEEE. V dropped 4 bases and J dropped 5 bases, with 12 bases sitting between them. CDR3 length: 13 amino acids. The CDR3 sequence: CASSPYRVTEAFF. CDR3 bases: TGTGCCAGCAGCCCGTACAGGGTTACTGAAGCTTTCTTT.

This clonotype was counted ten times or more. V is TRBV10-3 and J is TRBJ2-1, with 10 nucleotides matching TRBD1. Trimming removed 10 bases from V and 6 bases from J; junction bases left unmatched: 12. This CDR3 is 15 amino acids long. Germline CDR1 reads ENHRY; CDR2 reads SYGVKD. The CDR3: CASLPRDRGSNEQFF. The DNA for the CDR3 is TGTGCCAGCCTTCCTCGGGACAGGGGAAGCAATGAGCAGTTCTTC.

This clonotype appeared many times. The chain combines TRBV28 with TRBJ1-6; D is uncertain. The CDR3 runs to 15 residues. In germline, CDR1 is MDHEN, CDR2 SYDVKM. Trimming took off 3 bases at V and 7 bases at J, with 13 bases between the two ends. In nucleotides, the CDR3 is TGTGCCAGCAGTTTGGGAGCCTTGGGGAATTCACCCCTCCACTTT. Protein: CASSLGALGNSPLHF.

The table lists this clonotype with many counts. The chain joins TRBV5-5 to TRBJ1-2; unclear D gene. The germline V gene encodes CDR1 SGHKS and CDR2 YYEKEE (reference sequence). Trimming cost V 2 bases and J 7 bases, with 12 bases left between them. The CDR3 contains 13 residues. The CDR3 reads CASSFPDRGGYTF. CDR3 sequence (DNA): TGTGCCAGCAGCTTCCCCGACCGGGGTGGCTACACCTTC. The entire variable domain, with the rest obtained from reference TRBV5-5 and TRBJ1-2, is as follows: DAGVTQSPTHLIKTRGQQVTLRCSPISGHKSVSWYQQVLGQGPQFIFQYYEKEERGRGNFPDRFSARQFPNYSSELNVNALLLGDSALYLCASSFPDRGGYTFGSGTRLTVV.

The rearrangement links TRBV29-1 to TRBJ2-1; 7 bases align to TRBD1. The CDR3 length is 14 residues. Trimming cost V 5 bases and J 4 bases; bases outside gene matches: 8. Germline lookup yields CDR1 SQVTM and CDR2 ANQGSEA. For the CDR3, the DNA is TGCAGCGTTCCGGGACAGAAAGTTTACAATGAGCAGTTCTTC. Translated, it gives CSVPGQKVYNEQFF.

This clonotype has ten or more counts. The CDR3 spells CASSYSSPGGSTGELFF. The CDR3 region has the DNA TGTGCCAGCAGTTACTCGAGCCCAGGGGGAAGCACCGGGGAGCTGTTTTTT. The genes are TRBV6-2 or TRBV6-3 and TRBJ2-2; 7 bases are a match to TRBD1. Germline CDR1 MNHEY, CDR2 SVGEGT. Trimming cost V 0 bases and J 4 bases; bases outside gene matches: 8. There are 17 residues in the CDR3.

This clonotype was observed at least ten times. The V gene is TRBV29-1, the J gene TRBJ2-1, with D uncertain. CDR1 and CDR2 (germline): SQVTM, ANQGSEA. V was clipped by 7 bases and J by 7 bases, with 11 bases between them. The CDR3 consists of 11 residues. Here the CDR3 DNA reads TGCAGCGCCCGGTCCCGTAATGAGCAGTTCTTC. It codes for CSARSRNEQFF.

The table lists this clonotype with many counts. The V gene is TRBV20-1, the J gene TRBJ1-1, with 7 bases matching TRBD1. The CDR3 is made up of 14 amino acids. Trimming cost V 2 bases and J 0 bases; bases outside gene matches: 3. The germline gives CDR1 DFQATT, CDR2 SNEGSKA (reference sequence). CDR3 nucleotides: TGCAGTGCTAGAAAGACAGGGATGAACACTGAAGCTTTCTTT. This codes for CSARKTGMNTEAFF.

Ten or more counts support this clonotype. The CDR3 nucleotides are TGTGCCAGCAGCCAGACAGGGGGCGCGTCCGGTGAAGCTTTCTTT. As protein: CASSQTGGASGEAFF. The genes are TRBV12-3 or TRBV12-4 and TRBJ1-1; 10 nucleotides align to TRBD1. V gave up 6 bases and J gave up 7 bases; unmatched junction bases: 11. The length of the CDR3 is 15 residues.

This clonotype was detected ten times or more. V usage is TRBV14 and J usage is TRBJ2-1; TRBD2 matches 9 bases. Germline V gene sequence: CDR1 SGHDN, CDR2 FVKESK. The V segment lost 3 bases and the J segment 3 bases; nucleotides outside the gene matches: 6. The CDR3 runs 16 residues. The CDR3 DNA is TGTGCCAGCAGCCATCTTAGCGGGGGAAACTACAATGAGCAGTTCTTC. This gives the protein CASSHLSGGNYNEQFF.

The chain links TRBV20-1 to TRBJ1-6; TRBD1 agrees at 9 bases. The CDR3 runs to 21 residues. V was clipped by 3 bases and J by 7 bases; unmatched bases: 25. From germline, CDR1 is DFQATT and CDR2 SNEGSKA (reference sequence). The CDR3 DNA reads as TGCAGTGCTAGCCCATTTCCTTCGGGACAGGGAAAAGGTCTGGAGAATTCACCCCTCCACTTT. This codes for CSASPFPSGQGKGLENSPLHF.

This clonotype was picked up many times. The chain is built from TRBV25-1 and TRBJ2-5; 8 bases fit TRBD1. Germline lookup yields CDR1 MGHDK and CDR2 SYGVNS. J was trimmed by 7 bases and V by 8 bases; bases with no gene match: 3. The CDR3 runs to 11 residues. The CDR3 loop reads CASDRGMTQYF. The CDR3 bases are TGTGCCAGCGACAGGGGAATGACCCAGTACTTC.